In its sample, the clone carrying this T cell receptor (beta chain) was seen a few times. Antigen unknown. The source of the sample is a study of T cell repertoires in cytomegalovirus infection. TCRdb itself ran the reads through MiXCR, one entry per CDR3 protein. This table has about 51,000 distinct CDR3 sequences, roughly 20% appearing once. Sample: CD8+ T cells from cultured PBMCs, taken from culture after CMV antigen stimulation. The receptor's source is a human donor in good health (CMV status not recorded). Some clones in this sample may be carry-over from other donors' samples.

As DNA, the CDR3 is TGTGCCAGCAGCTGGCTAGCGGGCGAGCAGTACTTC. Its protein is CASSWLAGEQYF. The chain carries TRBV7-2 and TRBJ2-7; 8 bases are shared with TRBD2. V was clipped by 4 bases and J by 6 bases; unmatched bases: 2. The CDR3 loop spans 12 amino acids. CDR1 SGHTA and CDR2 FQGNSA come from the germline V gene.